These 30 T cell receptor beta chains were all obtained from the same sample, sequenced in a study of blood T cells in healthy people across ages. Using a J-beta primer mix together with a sample-barcoded 5' primer, a second PCR was run for about 7 to 12 cycles. Each CDR3 protein is one row after TCRdb ran MiXCR on the 5' RACE reads. Of about 1,600,000 distinct CDR3 sequences in the sample, roughly 40% were seen once. What was sequenced was blood. Receptor source: a woman between 18 and 30 years old in good health.

The CDR3 spells CATLLVPGQSSYNEQFF. CDR3 bases: TGTGCCACCCTCTTGGTCCCGGGACAGAGCTCCTACAATGAGCAGTTCTTC. The J gene is TRBJ2-1, the V gene TRBV27, with TRBD1 identical over 7 bases. The CDR3 contains 17 residues. Germline CDR1 reads MNHEY; CDR2 reads SMNVEV (reference sequence). V lost 10 bases and J lost 0; bases outside the gene matches: 15.

This clonotype was seen a few times. The chain joins TRBV7-2 to TRBJ2-5; TRBD2 might be the D (6 bases). V was clipped by 1 base and J by 5 bases, with 14 bases between them. This CDR3 is built from 15 residues. The germline gives CDR1 SGHTA, CDR2 FQGNSA. CDR3 region: CASSLERVITETQYF. The CDR3 nucleotides read TGTGCCAGCAGCTTAGAGCGGGTAATCACGGAGACCCAGTACTTC.

The chain employs TRBV5-1 and TRBJ2-7; 7 bases are shared with TRBD1. After removal of 6 bases from V and 6 bases from J, the junction contained 12 bases not matched to a gene. The CDR3 covers 14 residues. Germline CDR1 SGHRS, CDR2 YFSETQ. CDR3 bases: TGCGCCAGCACCTTAGACAGGGTGGCCGGCGAGCAGTACTTC. It translates to CASTLDRVAGEQYF.

This chain joins TRBV9 and TRBJ2-3; D possibly corresponds to TRBD2 (5 bases). This CDR3 is built from 14 residues. Germline V gives CDR1 SGDLS, CDR2 YYNGEE. Trimming took off 7 bases at V and 5 bases at J, with 17 bases between the two ends. DNA for the CDR3: TGTGCCAGCGCGGAGGCGGCGTCGGGAGATACGCAGTATTTT. Translating it yields CASAEAASGDTQYF.

The chain combines TRBV12-5 with TRBJ2-7; D is possibly TRBD1 (6 bases). V lost 6 bases, J lost 0 bases, and 18 bases lay in between. The CDR3 consists of 16 residues. Germline CDR1 LGHNT, CDR2 FRNRAP. This CDR3 is CASGPARGPLSYEQYF. The CDR3 DNA follows: TGTGCTAGTGGACCCGCCAGGGGACCTCTCTCCTACGAGCAGTACTTC.

This clonotype has only a few counts. The chain couples TRBV20-1 to TRBJ2-2; D not certain. CDR1 and CDR2 from the germline V gene are DFQATT and SNEGSKA (reference sequence). V lost 5 bases and J lost 3, with 10 bases in between. This CDR3 spans 13 amino acids. The CDR3 reads CSAQEVDTGELFF. In nucleotides, the CDR3 is TGCAGTGCTCAGGAAGTGGACACCGGGGAGCTGTTTTTT.

This chain joins TRBV6-1 and TRBJ2-5; maybe TRBD1 (6 bases). Germline-derived CDR1 and CDR2 are MNHNS and SASEGT. The CDR3 spans 14 residues. Trimming cost V 6 bases and J 7 bases, with 18 bases left between them. The CDR3 loop is CASRGARGSRTQYF. The CDR3 DNA follows: TGTGCCAGCAGGGGGGCTCGAGGGAGTAGGACCCAGTACTTC.

A few counts support this clonotype. This rearrangement joins TRBV3-1 to TRBJ2-3; 12 bases are shared with TRBD2. The CDR3 consists of 18 residues. The J segment lost 5 bases and the V segment lost 0 bases, leaving 9 bases of the junction unmatched. The germline CDR1 and CDR2 sequences are LGHDT and YNNKEL (reference sequence). CDR3 protein: CASSQDLTSGGIRDTQYF. The CDR3 DNA follows: TGTGCCAGCAGCCAAGATCTTACTAGCGGGGGGATCAGAGATACGCAGTATTTT.

A few counts support this clonotype. The rearrangement links TRBV7-2 to TRBJ2-2, with D unclear. The CDR3 sequence is 15 residues long. Germline loops: CDR1 SGHTA, CDR2 FQGNSA. V lost 0 bases, J lost 4 bases, and 9 bases lay in between. Here the CDR3 reads CASSLALRRTGELFF. The DNA of the CDR3 is TGTGCCAGCAGCTTAGCGCTACGACGCACCGGGGAGCTGTTTTTT.

This clonotype was counted a few times. The chain recombines TRBV5-1 with TRBJ2-7; D gene unclear. Germline V gene lookup returns CDR1 SGHRS and CDR2 YFSETQ. The ends were cut back, 0 bases at V and 3 bases at J, with 10 bases in the middle. This CDR3 has 14 residues. The CDR3 coding sequence is TGCGCCAGCAGCTTGGAATTCGGAAACTACGAGCAGTACTTC. Its translation: CASSLEFGNYEQYF.

This clonotype came up a few times. The chain joins TRBV13 to TRBJ2-5; D may correspond to TRBD1 or TRBD2 (5 bases each). The DNA end favors TRBJ2-7, so the J call may be wrong. The CDR3 covers 15 residues. Germline V gene sequence: CDR1 PRHDT, CDR2 FYEKMQ (reference sequence). This CDR3 is CASSQEPGRSYEQYF. For the CDR3, the DNA is TGTGCCAGCAGCCAAGAACCGGGACGTAGCTACGAGCAGTACTTC.

This chain joins TRBV5-1 and TRBJ2-1, with 15 bases aligning to TRBD2. The CDR3 is 17 amino acids. CDR1 SGHRS and CDR2 YFSETQ come from the germline V gene. Trimming cost V 0 bases and J 7 bases; bases outside gene matches: 5. CDR3 amino acids: CASSLGPGTSGGNEQFF. In DNA form, the CDR3 reads TGCGCCAGCAGCTTGGGGCCCGGGACTAGCGGGGGGAATGAGCAGTTCTTC.

The chain employs TRBV20-1 and TRBJ2-5; 7 nucleotides line up with TRBD2. The J call may be wrong; the DNA end is better matched by TRBJ2-7. CDR1 and CDR2 from the germline V gene are DFQATT and SNEGSKA (reference sequence). The CDR3 has 14 amino acids. DNA for the CDR3: TGCAGTGCTAGCCGGAAGCGGGGATGGGTCGAGCAGTACTTC. Encoded protein: CSASRKRGWVEQYF.

The V call is TRBV7-2, the J call TRBJ2-1; TRBD1 agrees at 7 bases. The V and J ends lost 5 bases and 9 bases, in that order; junction bases with no gene match: 10. This CDR3 region has 14 residues. The V gene's germline CDR1 is SGHTA and CDR2 FQGNSA. In DNA form, the CDR3 reads TGTGCCAGCAGCCGAACCGGGACAGAAATTGAGCAGTTCTTC. Translating it yields CASSRTGTEIEQFF.

There are a few counts of this clonotype. The chain joins TRBV6-1 to TRBJ2-3; D is tentatively TRBD1 or TRBD2 (5 bases each). CDR1 and CDR2 (germline): MNHNS, SASEGT. This CDR3 spans 14 amino acids. V gave up 9 bases and J gave up 5 bases, with 18 bases separating them. In DNA, the CDR3 is TGTGCCAGTTTCTCCGGGGCCGCGGTAGATACGCAGTATTTT. This sequence encodes CASFSGAAVDTQYF.

There are many counts of this clonotype. The chain joins TRBV29-1 to TRBJ2-3; 14 bases agree with TRBD2. This CDR3 spans 14 amino acids. The ends lost 6 bases at V and 4 bases at J; junction bases unmatched: 3. Per the germline V gene, CDR1 is SQVTM and CDR2 is ANQGSEA. The DNA for the CDR3 is TGCAGCGTGGAGACTAGCGGGAGGGCAGATACGCAGTATTTT. Translated: CSVETSGRADTQYF.

In regard to this clonotype: An end of the junction differs from the germline gene, which may be a read error. The DNA for the CDR3 is TGTGCCAGCAGTCAGGGGGACTATGGCTACAACTTC. As protein: CASSQGDYGYNF. The chain recombines TRBV12-3 or TRBV12-4 with TRBJ1-2; 7 bases map to TRBD1. The CDR3 totals 12 residues.

This chain links TRBV5-1 with TRBJ2-5; TRBD1 aligns across 8 bases. The V and J ends lost 0 bases and 0 bases, in that order; junction bases with no gene match: 7. The CDR3 length is 17 residues. CDR1 is SGHRS, CDR2 YFSETQ, per germline. CDR3 amino acids: CASSLGPGQANQETQYF. In DNA, the CDR3 is TGCGCCAGCAGCTTGGGCCCGGGACAGGCAAACCAAGAGACCCAGTACTTC.

The chain combines TRBV2 with TRBJ2-1; the D gene is possibly TRBD1 (5 bases). There are 14 residues in the CDR3. The germline V gene has CDR1 SNHLY and CDR2 FYNNEI. V lost 7 bases, J lost 8 bases, and 18 bases lay in between. DNA of the CDR3: TGTGCCAGCACCCGACGAGGAATAGGGGATGAGCAGTTCTTC. Residues: CASTRRGIGDEQFF.

The V call is TRBV7-2, the J call TRBJ2-5; either TRBD1 or TRBD2 may fit D (5 bases each). Germline CDR1 is SGHTA and CDR2 is FQGNSA. Trimming took 2 bases from V and 7 from J, leaving 26 bases between them. The CDR3 has 18 amino acids. DNA for the CDR3: TGTGCCAGCAGCTTACCTACGCAAGGTCGTTGGGGGTCGGGGACCCAGTACTTC. Translating it yields CASSLPTQGRWGSGTQYF.

This clonotype was detected only a few times. The chain joins TRBV2 to TRBJ1-2; TRBD1 might be the D (6 bases). V lost 6 bases to trimming and J lost 4 bases, with 15 bases between them. Germline CDR1 SNHLY, CDR2 FYNNEI. This CDR3 has 14 residues. DNA for the CDR3: TGTGCCAGCAGCCAAAGGACAGAGATCTATGGCTACACCTTC. It is translated as CASSQRTEIYGYTF.

V and J are TRBV12-3 or TRBV12-4 and TRBJ2-2, with 8 bases identical to TRBD2. The J segment lost 6 bases and the V segment lost 0 bases, leaving 3 bases of the junction unmatched. This CDR3 is built from 15 residues. The CDR3 coding sequence is TGTGCCAGCAGTTTAGCACTAGCGGAACCCGGGGAGCTGTTTTTT. It codes for CASSLALAEPGELFF.

This clonotype was observed a single time. The rearrangement uses TRBV28 and TRBJ2-7; the match to TRBD2 covers 7 bases. In germline, CDR1 is MDHEN, CDR2 SYDVKM. The V and J ends lost 2 bases and 7 bases, in that order; junction bases with no gene match: 11. The CDR3 is made up of 15 amino acids. Here the CDR3 reads CASSLPSTTGGEQYF. The DNA for the CDR3 is TGTGCCAGCAGTTTACCATCAACTACGGGGGGTGAGCAGTACTTC.

The chain carries TRBV24-1 and TRBJ1-2; 11 bases line up with TRBD1. The CDR3 totals 15 residues. Trimming at V came to 3 bases and at J to 8 bases, leaving 7 bases not matched to a gene. Germline V gene sequence: CDR1 KGHDR, CDR2 SFDVKD. CDR3 region: CATSDPGTGGNGYTF. The CDR3 nucleotides are TGTGCCACCAGTGATCCCGGGACAGGGGGAAACGGCTACACCTTC.

This clonotype was seen only a few times. The J gene is TRBJ2-3, the V gene TRBV10-3, with 14 bases matching TRBD2. Germline V gene data show CDR1 as ENHRY and CDR2 as SYGVKD. This CDR3 has 18 residues. V was clipped by 6 bases and J by 2 bases; unmatched bases: 10. The CDR3 nucleotides read TGTGCCATCAGGGGGACTAGCGGGGGCACTCTATACACAGATACGCAGTATTTT. It encodes CAIRGTSGGTLYTDTQYF.

This clonotype was recorded a few times. The genes are TRBV7-2 and TRBJ2-5, with 9 bases fitting TRBD2. CDR3 length equals 17 residues. Unmatched junction bases numbered 7, after V lost 2 bases and J lost 0 bases. The germline V gene has CDR1 SGHTA and CDR2 FQGNSA. The CDR3 reads CASSLTRLAGNQETQYF. CDR3 DNA: TGTGCCAGCAGCTTAACCCGGCTAGCGGGAAACCAAGAGACCCAGTACTTC.

Turning to this clonotype: A much larger clone lies one base from this, so it may be a read error. The chain recombines TRBV12-3 or TRBV12-4 with TRBJ1-2; no reliable D call. The CDR3 sequence is 14 residues long. CDR3 sequence: CASGLEADYYGYTF. Here the CDR3 DNA reads TGTGCCAGCGGTTTAGAAGCCGACTACTATGGCTACACCTTC.

The chain combines TRBV5-5 with TRBJ2-2; D possibly corresponds to TRBD2 (6 bases). CDR1 SGHKS and CDR2 YYEKEE come from the germline V gene (reference sequence). The CDR3 is made up of 16 amino acids. V lost 4 bases and J 6 bases, leaving 19 bases between the germline ends. CDR3 loop: CASSKPGAPASGELFF. CDR3 nucleotides: TGTGCCAGCAGCAAACCGGGAGCCCCTGCCTCCGGGGAGCTGTTTTTT.

V usage is TRBV4-1 and J usage is TRBJ1-6; no definite D call. This CDR3 region has 15 residues. CDR1 is MGHRA and CDR2 is YSYEKL in the germline V gene. V lost 1 base to trimming and J lost 5 bases, with 9 bases between them. CDR3 loop: CASSQGQLNNSPLHF. CDR3 nucleotide sequence: TGCGCCAGCAGCCAAGGCCAGCTAAATAATTCACCCCTCCACTTT.

The gene calls are TRBV18 and TRBJ2-7; D tentatively fits TRBD1 or TRBD2 (5 bases each). CDR1 is KGHSH and CDR2 is LQKENI in the germline V gene. V shed 3 bases and J shed 7 bases, with 16 bases lying between them. The CDR3 contains 14 residues. This CDR3 is CASSPGTSSREQYF. The CDR3 DNA reads TGTGCCAGCTCACCCGGGACCTCCTCCCGGGAGCAGTACTTC.